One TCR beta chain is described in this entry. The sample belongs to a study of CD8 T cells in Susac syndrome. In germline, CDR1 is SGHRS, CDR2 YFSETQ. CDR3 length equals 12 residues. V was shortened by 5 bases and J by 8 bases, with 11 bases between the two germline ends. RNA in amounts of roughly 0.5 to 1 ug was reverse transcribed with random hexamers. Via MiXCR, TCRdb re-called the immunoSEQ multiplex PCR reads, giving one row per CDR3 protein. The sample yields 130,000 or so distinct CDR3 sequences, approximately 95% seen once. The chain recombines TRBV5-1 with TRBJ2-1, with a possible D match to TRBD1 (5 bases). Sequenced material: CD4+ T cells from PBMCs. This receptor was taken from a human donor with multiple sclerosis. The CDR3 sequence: CASSSRGDEQFF. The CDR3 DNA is TGCGCCAGCAGTTCTAGGGGTGATGAGCAGTTCTTC. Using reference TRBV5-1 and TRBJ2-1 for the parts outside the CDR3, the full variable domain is KAGVTQTPRYLIKTRGQQVTLSCSPISGHRSVSWYQQTPGQGLQFLFEYFSETQRNKGNFPGRFSGRQFSNSRSEMNVSTLELGDSALYLCASSSRGDEQFFGPGTRLTVL.